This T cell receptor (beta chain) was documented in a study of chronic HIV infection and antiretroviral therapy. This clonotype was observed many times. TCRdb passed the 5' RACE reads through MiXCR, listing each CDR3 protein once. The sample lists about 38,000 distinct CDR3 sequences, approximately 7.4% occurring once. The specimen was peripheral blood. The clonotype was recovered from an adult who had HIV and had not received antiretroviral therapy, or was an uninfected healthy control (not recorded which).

The CDR3 sequence is CASSLLGGRDTQYF. The CDR3 nucleotides read TGTGCCAGCAGCTTATTGGGAGGCCGGGATACGCAGTATTTT. The chain has TRBV7-8 and TRBJ2-3; D perhaps matches TRBD2 (6 bases). The length of the CDR3 is 14 residues. The V end was cut by 2 bases, the J end by 6 bases, with 12 bases between. Germline lookup yields CDR1 SGHVS and CDR2 FQNEAQ.